Presented here are 3 T cell receptor beta chains from one specimen sequenced in a study of tissue T cells after allogeneic stem cell transplantation. Here immunoSEQ multiplex PCR was the method, and the copy in TCRdb shows in-frame clones only, minus some. The sample includes 45,000 to 50,000 clones, less than 75% seen only once; the top ten take about 0.77%. Sequencing was carried out using sorted cells pooled from one or two spleens. These receptors all stem from a pool of C57BL/6 mice in good health.

With regard to this clone: Mouse germline and gene names are used. The CDR3 end falls 1 residue outside the read, so it is completed with the germline J gene. The rearrangement links TRBV13-3 to TRBJ2-1; TRBD1 matches 9 bases. After removal of 4 bases from V and 7 bases from J, the junction contained 3 bases not matched to a gene. Germline V gene sequence: CDR1 NNHDY, CDR2 SYVADS. The CDR3 contains 13 residues. The sequenced part of the CDR3 DNA is TGTGCCAGCAGTAGGGACAGGGACGCTGAGCAGTTC. Encoded protein: CASSRDRDAEQF. The entire CDR3 protein is CASSRDRDAEQFF.

For this clone: The gene symbols are mouse symbols. Read coverage stops 1 residue before the CDR3 terminus; the germline J gene supplies the remainder. The chain combines TRBV4 with TRBJ1-3; D is possibly TRBD1 (6 bases). The germline CDR1 and CDR2 sequences are LGHDT and YNNKQL (reference sequence). The CDR3 covers 15 residues. Between the trimmed V and J ends, which lost 5 bases and 3 bases, there was a span of 14 bases. The sequenced part of the CDR3 DNA is TGTGCCAGCAGCCCTTCAGACAGGAATGGAAATACGCTCTAT. Its translation is CASSPSDRNGNTLY. The whole CDR3 is CASSPSDRNGNTLYF.

This clone turned up a few times. Here the gene names and germline are mouse. The CDR3 end falls 1 residue outside the read, so it is completed with the germline J gene. The genes are TRBV26 and TRBJ1-4; tentative D call: TRBD1 (5 bases). CDR1 is KGHPV and CDR2 is FQNQEV in the germline V gene (reference sequence). V was shortened by 8 bases and J by 0 bases, with 7 bases between the two germline ends. This CDR3 spans 13 amino acids. CDR3 residues: CASGHISNERLFF. The CDR3 bases that were read are TGTGCCAGCGGACACATTTCCAACGAAAGATTATTT.